This T cell receptor beta chain comes out of a study of cytomegalovirus exposure and HLA in healthy donors. This CDR3 has 14 residues. Per the germline V gene, CDR1 is SGHTA and CDR2 is FQGNSA. Trimming left V 2 bases short and J 0 bases short, with 8 bases between. PCR amplification relied on 60 Vbeta primers (plus 13 Jbeta primers). Produced via immunoSEQ multiplex PCR; TCRdb's table is partial and in-frame only. This sample yields 160,000 or so clones, of which 75% to 90% are seen a single time; around 4.5% belongs to the top ten. V is TRBV7-2 and J is TRBJ2-7; D remains ambiguous. Material: PBMCs. The TCR sequence derives from a man aged 25-40 years in good health and CMV-seronegative. The DNA for the CDR3 is TGTGCCAGCAGCTTATCTCGCAGCTCCTACGAGCAGTACTTC. It codes for CASSLSRSSYEQYF.